This note documents a single T cell receptor beta chain sequence. This sample was included in a study of blood T cell repertoires in COVID-19. The overall study: The United States, Italy and Spain supplied acute and convalescent COVID-19 samples. PBMCs, B-cell-depleted T cells, or T cells were the source of the cDNA or gDNA that made up the material.

With 2 bases clipped from V and 5 bases from J, the junction kept 8 bases outside the gene matches. This CDR3 comprises 16 residues. CDR1 SGHVS and CDR2 FQNEAQ come from the germline V gene. As originally analysed: Reference gene primer amplification gave estimated nucleated cell counts. Repertoires were generated with immunoSEQ multiplex PCR, while TCRdb's copy carries only in-frame clones and drops some. V, J and clone size are those of that table, while D and trimming were read from the DNA. The sample shows about 71,000 clones, roughly 89% of them seen only once. This receptor was obtained from a man over 45 with active COVID-19. The sample taken for sequencing was peripheral blood. The V and J genes are TRBV7-8 and TRBJ2-3; 9 nucleotides align to TRBD2. In DNA, the CDR3 is TGTGCCAGCAGCTTAATAGCGGGGGCCCGCGTAGATACGCAGTATTTT. Its protein is CASSLIAGARVDTQYF. Supplemented by reference TRBV7-8 and TRBJ2-3, the full variable domain reads GAGVSQSPRYKVAKRGQDVALRCDPISGHVSLFWYQQALGQGPEFLTYFQNEAQLDKSGLPSDRFFAERPEGSVSTLKIQRTQQEDSAVYLCASSLIAGARVDTQYFGPGTRLTVL.